A selection of T cell receptor beta chains follows, all from one sample in a study of blood T cells in healthy people across ages. A single record per CDR3 protein comes from TCRdb applying MiXCR to the 5' RACE reads. The table has 790,000 or so distinct CDR3 sequences, 45% to 70% seen once. Sequencing was done on a sample of blood. Receptors originate from a man between 40 and 49 years old in good health. The CDR3 runs from the conserved cysteine through the conserved F or W. The order of the fields is V gene, D gene, J gene, CDR3 DNA, CDR3 protein. D genes are given only for firm matches.

v_gene: TRBV4-3
d_gene: NA
j_gene: TRBJ2-5
CDR3nt: TGCGCCAGCAGCCCAGCAATAGGGGAGACCCAGTACTTC
CDR3aa: CASSPAIGETQYF

v_gene: TRBV6-1
d_gene: NA
j_gene: TRBJ2-7
CDR3nt: TGTGCCAGCAGTGATGGGTGGGGTGCGAGCTCCTACGAGCAGTACTTC
CDR3aa: CASSDGWGASSYEQYF

v_gene: TRBV7-3
d_gene: TRBD1
j_gene: TRBJ1-1
CDR3nt: TGTGCCAGCAGCACCCCCGGGACAGAGACAGCTTTCTTT
CDR3aa: CASSTPGTETAFF

v_gene: TRBV6-1
d_gene: TRBD2
j_gene: TRBJ2-7
CDR3nt: TGTGCCAGCAAAGAACTGGGACTAGCTATTTCTGGCGAGCAGTACTTC
CDR3aa: CASKELGLAISGEQYF

v_gene: TRBV7-9
d_gene: NA
j_gene: TRBJ2-5
CDR3nt: TGTGCCAGCAGCTTACGCCCCCAAGAGACCCAGTACTTC
CDR3aa: CASSLRPQETQYF

v_gene: TRBV6-5
d_gene: NA
j_gene: TRBJ1-2
CDR3nt: TGTGCCAGCAGGGCGGGGGGCACCCCTAACTATGGCTACACCTTC
CDR3aa: CASRAGGTPNYGYTF

v_gene: TRBV28
d_gene: TRBD2
j_gene: TRBJ2-7
CDR3nt: TGTGCCAGCAGTCCGATTGGAGCGGGAGCCTACGAGCAGTACTTC
CDR3aa: CASSPIGAGAYEQYF

v_gene: TRBV7-9
d_gene: NA
j_gene: TRBJ2-1
CDR3nt: TGTGCCTGCAGCGCGAGGGGTGGAACGATCAGTGAGCAGTTCTTC
CDR3aa: CACSARGGTISEQFF

v_gene: TRBV20-1
d_gene: TRBD1
j_gene: TRBJ2-7
CDR3nt: TGCAGTGCTCTACGCCCAGACAGGGGGACCTACGAGCAGTACTTC
CDR3aa: CSALRPDRGTYEQYF

v_gene: TRBV28
d_gene: NA
j_gene: TRBJ2-5
CDR3nt: TGTGCCAGCCGGTCCGGGACACTGTACCAAGAGACCCAGTACTTC
CDR3aa: CASRSGTLYQETQYF

v_gene: TRBV29-1
d_gene: NA
j_gene: TRBJ2-7
CDR3nt: TGCAGCTGCCAGGCAGGGAAATACGAGCAGTACTTC
CDR3aa: CSCQAGKYEQYF